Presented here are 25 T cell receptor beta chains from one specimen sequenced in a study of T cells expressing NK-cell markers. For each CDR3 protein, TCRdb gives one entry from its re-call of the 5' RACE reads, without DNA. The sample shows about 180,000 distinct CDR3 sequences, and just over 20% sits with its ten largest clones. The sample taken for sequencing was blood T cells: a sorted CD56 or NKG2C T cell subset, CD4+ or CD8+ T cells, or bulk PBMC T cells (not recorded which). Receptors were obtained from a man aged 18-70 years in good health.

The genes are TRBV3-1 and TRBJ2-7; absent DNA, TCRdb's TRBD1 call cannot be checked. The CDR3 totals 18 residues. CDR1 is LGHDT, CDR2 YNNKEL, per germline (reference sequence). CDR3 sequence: CASSQAGERVEGDYEQYF.

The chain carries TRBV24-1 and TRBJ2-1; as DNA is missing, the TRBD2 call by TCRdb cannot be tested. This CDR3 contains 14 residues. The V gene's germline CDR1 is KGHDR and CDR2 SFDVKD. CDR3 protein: CATSSGDSYNEQFF.

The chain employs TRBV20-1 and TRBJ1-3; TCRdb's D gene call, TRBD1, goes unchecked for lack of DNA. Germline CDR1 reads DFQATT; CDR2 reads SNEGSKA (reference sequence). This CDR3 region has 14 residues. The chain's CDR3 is CSAPQTGLRNTIYF.

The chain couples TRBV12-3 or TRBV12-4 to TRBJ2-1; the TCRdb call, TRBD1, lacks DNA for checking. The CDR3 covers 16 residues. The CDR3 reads CASSPLSGSSYNEQFF.

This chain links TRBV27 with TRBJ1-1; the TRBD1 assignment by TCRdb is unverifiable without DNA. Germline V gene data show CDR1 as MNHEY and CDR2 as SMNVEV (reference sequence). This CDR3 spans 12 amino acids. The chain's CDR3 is CASSFGTSEAFF.

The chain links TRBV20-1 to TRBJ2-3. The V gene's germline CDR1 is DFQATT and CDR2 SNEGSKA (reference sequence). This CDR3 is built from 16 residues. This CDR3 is CSARDLWQADTDTQYF.

This CDR3 is CASSPPRAKNIQYF. The chain employs TRBV13 and TRBJ2-4; there is no DNA to check the TCRdb D call of TRBD1. The CDR3 is 14 amino acids. Germline CDR1 is PRHDT and CDR2 is FYEKMQ (reference sequence).

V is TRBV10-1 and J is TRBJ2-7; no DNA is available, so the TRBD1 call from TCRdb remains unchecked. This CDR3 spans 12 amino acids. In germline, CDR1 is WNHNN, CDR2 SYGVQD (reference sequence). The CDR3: CASSTTMGDLYF.

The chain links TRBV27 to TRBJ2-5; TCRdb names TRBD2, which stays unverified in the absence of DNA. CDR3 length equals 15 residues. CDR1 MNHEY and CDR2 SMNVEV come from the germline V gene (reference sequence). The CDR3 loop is CASSPTGGLVETQYF.

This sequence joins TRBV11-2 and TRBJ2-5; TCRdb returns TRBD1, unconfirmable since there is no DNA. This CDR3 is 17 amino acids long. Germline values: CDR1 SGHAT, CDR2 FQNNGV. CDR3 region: CASSLEPGEPVQETQYF. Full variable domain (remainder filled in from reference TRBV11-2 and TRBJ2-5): EAGVAQSPRYKIIEKRQSVAFWCNPISGHATLYWYQQILGQGPKLLIQFQNNGVVDDSQLPKDRFSAERLKGVDSTLKIQPAKLEDSAVYLCASSLEPGEPVQETQYFGPGTRLLVL.

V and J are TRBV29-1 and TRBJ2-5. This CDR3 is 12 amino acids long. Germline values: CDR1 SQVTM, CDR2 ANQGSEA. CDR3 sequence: CSATPNEETQYF.

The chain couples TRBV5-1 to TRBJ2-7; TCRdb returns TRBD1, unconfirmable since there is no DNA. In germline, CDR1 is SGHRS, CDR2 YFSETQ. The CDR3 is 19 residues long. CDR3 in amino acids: CASSLAGLDSLTSSYEQYF.

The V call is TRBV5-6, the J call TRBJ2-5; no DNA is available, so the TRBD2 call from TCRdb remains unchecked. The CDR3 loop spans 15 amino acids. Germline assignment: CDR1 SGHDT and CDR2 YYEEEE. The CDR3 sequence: CASSWLSGGAPTQYF.

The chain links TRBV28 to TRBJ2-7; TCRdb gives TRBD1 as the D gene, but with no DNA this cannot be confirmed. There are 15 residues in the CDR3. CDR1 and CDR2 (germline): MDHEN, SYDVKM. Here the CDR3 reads CASSRDSIQPYEQYF.

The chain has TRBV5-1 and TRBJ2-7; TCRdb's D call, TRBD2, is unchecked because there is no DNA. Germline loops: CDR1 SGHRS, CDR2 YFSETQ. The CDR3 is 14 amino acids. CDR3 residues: CASSHNWGGDEQYF.

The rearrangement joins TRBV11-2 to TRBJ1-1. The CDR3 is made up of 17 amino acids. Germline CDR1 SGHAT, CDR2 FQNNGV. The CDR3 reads CASSLGTGWVLNTEAFF.

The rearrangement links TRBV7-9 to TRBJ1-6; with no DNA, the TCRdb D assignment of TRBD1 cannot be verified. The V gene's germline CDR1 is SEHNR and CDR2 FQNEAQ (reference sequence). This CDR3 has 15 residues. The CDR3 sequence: CASSHISGGNSPLHF.

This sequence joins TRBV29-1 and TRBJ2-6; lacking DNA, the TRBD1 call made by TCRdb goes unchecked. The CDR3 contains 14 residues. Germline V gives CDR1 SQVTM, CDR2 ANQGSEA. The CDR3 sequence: CSVTTGTGANVLTF. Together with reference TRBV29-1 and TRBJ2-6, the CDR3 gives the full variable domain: SAVISQKPSRDICQRGTSLTIQCQVDSQVTMMFWYRQQPGQSLTLIATANQGSEATYESGFVIDKFPISRPNLTFSTLTVSNMSPEDSSIYLCSVTTGTGANVLTFGAGSRLTVL.

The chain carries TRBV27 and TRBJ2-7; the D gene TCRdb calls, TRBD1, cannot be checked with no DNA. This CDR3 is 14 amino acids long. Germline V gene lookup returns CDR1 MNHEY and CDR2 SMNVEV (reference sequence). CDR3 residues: CASSLFSAVHEQYF.

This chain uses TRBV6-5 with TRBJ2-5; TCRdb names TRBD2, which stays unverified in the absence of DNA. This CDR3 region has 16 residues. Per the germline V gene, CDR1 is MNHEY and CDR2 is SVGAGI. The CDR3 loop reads CASSSEPSGYLETQYF.

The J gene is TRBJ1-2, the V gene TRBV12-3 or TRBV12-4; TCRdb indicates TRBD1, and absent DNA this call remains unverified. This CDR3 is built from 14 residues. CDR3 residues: CASITFQGGGGYTF.

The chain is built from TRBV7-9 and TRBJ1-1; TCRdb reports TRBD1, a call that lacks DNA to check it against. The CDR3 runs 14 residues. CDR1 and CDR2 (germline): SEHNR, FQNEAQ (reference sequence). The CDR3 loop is CASSLSGGYTEAFF.

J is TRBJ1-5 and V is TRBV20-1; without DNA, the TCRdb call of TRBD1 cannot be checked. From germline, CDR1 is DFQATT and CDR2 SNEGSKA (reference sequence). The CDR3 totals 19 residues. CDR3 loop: CSARDNTGTYTSSNQPQHF.

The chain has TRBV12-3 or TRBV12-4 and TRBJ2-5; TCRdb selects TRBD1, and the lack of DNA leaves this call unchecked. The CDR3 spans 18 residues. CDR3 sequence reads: CASSLGESGGWYQETQYF.

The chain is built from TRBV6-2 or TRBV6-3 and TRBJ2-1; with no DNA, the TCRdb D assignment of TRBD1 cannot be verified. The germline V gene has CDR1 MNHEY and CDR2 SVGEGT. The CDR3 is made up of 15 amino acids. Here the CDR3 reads CASSLTGGDYNEQFF.